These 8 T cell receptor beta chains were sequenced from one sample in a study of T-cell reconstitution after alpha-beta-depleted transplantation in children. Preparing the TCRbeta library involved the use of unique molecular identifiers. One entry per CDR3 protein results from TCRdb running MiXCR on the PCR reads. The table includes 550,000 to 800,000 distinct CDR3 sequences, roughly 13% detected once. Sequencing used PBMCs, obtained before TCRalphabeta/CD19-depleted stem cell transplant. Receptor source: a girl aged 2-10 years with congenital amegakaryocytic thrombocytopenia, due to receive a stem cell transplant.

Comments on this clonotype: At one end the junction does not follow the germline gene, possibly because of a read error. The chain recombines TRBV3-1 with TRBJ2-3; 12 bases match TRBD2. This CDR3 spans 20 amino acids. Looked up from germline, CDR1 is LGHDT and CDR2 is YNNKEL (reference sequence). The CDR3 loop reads CATSQVVGTSGSTSTDTQYF. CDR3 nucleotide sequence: TGTGCCACCAGCCAAGTTGTCGGGACTAGCGGGTCCACTTCCACAGATACGCAGTATTTT.

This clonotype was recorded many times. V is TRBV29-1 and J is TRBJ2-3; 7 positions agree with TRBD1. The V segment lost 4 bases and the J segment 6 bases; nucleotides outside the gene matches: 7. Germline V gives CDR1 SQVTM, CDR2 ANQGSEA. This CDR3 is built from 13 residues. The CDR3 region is CSVAQGIGDTQYF. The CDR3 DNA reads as TGCAGCGTTGCACAGGGGATAGGGGATACGCAGTATTTT.

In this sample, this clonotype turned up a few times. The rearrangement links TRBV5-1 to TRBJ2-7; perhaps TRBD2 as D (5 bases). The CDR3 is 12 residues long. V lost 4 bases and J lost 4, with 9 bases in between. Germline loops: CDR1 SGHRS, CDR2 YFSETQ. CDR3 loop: CASSPGKYEQYF. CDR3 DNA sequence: TGCGCCAGCAGCCCGGGAAAATACGAGCAGTACTTC.

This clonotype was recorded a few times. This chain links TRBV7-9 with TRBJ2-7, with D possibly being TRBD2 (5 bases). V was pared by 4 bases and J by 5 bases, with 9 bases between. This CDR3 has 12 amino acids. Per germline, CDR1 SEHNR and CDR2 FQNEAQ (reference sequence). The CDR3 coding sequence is TGTGCCAGCAGCTCGGGAATTGACGAGCAGTACTTC. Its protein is CASSSGIDEQYF.

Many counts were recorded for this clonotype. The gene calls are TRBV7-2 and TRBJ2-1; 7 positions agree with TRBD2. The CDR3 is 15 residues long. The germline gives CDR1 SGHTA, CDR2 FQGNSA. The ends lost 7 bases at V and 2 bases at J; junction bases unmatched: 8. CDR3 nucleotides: TGTGCCAGCAACCCCGGGGGGAGCGCCTACAATGAGCAGTTCTTC. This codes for CASNPGGSAYNEQFF.

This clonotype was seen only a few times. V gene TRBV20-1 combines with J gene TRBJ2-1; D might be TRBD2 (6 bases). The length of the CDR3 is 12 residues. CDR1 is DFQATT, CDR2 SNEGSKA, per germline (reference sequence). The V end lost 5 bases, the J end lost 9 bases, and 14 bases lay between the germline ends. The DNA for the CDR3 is TGCAGTGCTGGGGGGTTTAGCGCTGAGCAGTTCTTC. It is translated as CSAGGFSAEQFF.

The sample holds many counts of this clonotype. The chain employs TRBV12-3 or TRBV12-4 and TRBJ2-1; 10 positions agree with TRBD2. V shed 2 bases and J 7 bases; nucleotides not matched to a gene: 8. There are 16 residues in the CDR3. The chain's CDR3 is CASSLWLAGVSNEQFF. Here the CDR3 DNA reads TGTGCCAGCAGTTTATGGCTAGCGGGAGTATCAAATGAGCAGTTCTTC.

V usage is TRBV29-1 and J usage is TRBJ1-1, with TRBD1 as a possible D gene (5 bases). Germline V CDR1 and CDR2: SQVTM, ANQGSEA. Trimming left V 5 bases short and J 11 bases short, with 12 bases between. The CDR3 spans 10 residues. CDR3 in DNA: TGCAGCGTTCTACTGGGGGGGGCTTTCTTT. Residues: CSVLLGGAFF.